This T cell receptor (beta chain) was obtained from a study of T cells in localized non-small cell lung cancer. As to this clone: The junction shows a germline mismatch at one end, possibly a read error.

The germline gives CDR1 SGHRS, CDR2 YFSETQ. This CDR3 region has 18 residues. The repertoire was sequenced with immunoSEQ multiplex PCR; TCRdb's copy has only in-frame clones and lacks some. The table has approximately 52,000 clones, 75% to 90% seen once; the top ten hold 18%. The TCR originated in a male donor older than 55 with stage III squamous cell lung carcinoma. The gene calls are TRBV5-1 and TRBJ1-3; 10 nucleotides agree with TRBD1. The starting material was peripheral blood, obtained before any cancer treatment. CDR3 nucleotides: TGCGCCAGCAGCGCGACAGGGGGCATCTCCCAATCTGGAAACGCCATATATTTT. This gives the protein CASSATGGISQSGNAIYF.